This TCR beta chain comes out of a study of Ad26.COV2.S vaccination and SARS-CoV-2 variants. Study-wide points: Measures of TCR breadth and depth may have fallen short of total T cell responses. Reportedly, after vaccination the spike-specific CD8+ and CD4+ T cell responses displayed substantial breadth.

Libraries were prepared by immunoSEQ multiplex PCR; TCRdb keeps only in-frame clonotypes and omits some of them. The table shows some 390,000 clones, with less than 90% occurring only once. CDR3 length equals 14 residues. The V end lost 0 bases, the J end lost 5 bases, and 9 bases lay between the germline ends. Germline CDR1 reads SGHDT; CDR2 reads YYEEEE. This clone was counted only a few times. Its antigen remains unknown. Treatment of the sample: around 19 received Ad26.COV2.S at low or high dose, single or two shots; 5 received placebo; per-sample allocation not given. At day 63 after the first vaccine or placebo injection, samples were drawn.

This chain joins TRBV5-6 and TRBJ1-5; D is unclear. The TCR sequence derives from a person aged 18 to 65 who received the Ad26.COV2.S COVID-19 vaccine or a placebo. The source material was peripheral blood, sampled in a trial of Ad26.COV2.S vaccine versus placebo. CDR3 sequence reads: CASSLAGSYQPQHF. The CDR3 coding sequence is TGTGCCAGCAGCTTGGCCGGCAGCTATCAGCCCCAGCATTTT. Complete variable domain (other parts from reference TRBV5-6 and TRBJ1-5): DAGVTQSPTHLIKTRGQQVTLRCSPKSGHDTVSWYQQALGQGPQFIFQYYEEEERQRGNFPDRFSGHQFPNYSSELNVNALLLGDSALYLCASSLAGSYQPQHFGDGTRLSIL.